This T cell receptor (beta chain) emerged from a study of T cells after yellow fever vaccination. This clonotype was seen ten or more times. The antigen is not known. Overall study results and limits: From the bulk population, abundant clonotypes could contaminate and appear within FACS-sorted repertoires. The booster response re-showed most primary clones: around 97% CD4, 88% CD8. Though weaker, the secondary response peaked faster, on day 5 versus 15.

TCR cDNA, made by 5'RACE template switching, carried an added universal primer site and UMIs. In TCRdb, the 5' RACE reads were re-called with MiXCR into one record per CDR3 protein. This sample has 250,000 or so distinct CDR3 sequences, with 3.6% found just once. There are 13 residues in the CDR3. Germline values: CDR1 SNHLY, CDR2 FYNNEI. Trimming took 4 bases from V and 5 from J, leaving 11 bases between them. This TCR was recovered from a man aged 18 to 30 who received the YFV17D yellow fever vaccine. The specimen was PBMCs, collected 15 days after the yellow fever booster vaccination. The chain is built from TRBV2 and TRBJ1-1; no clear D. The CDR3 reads CASSAAPRTEAFF. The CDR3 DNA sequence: TGTGCCAGCAGTGCCGCACCCCGGACTGAAGCTTTCTTT. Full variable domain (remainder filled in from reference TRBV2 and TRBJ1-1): EPEVTQTPSHQVTQMGQEVILRCVPISNHLYFYWYRQILGQKVEFLVSFYNNEISEKSEIFDDQFSVERPDGSNFTLKIRSTKLEDSAMYFCASSAAPRTEAFFGQGTRLTVV.